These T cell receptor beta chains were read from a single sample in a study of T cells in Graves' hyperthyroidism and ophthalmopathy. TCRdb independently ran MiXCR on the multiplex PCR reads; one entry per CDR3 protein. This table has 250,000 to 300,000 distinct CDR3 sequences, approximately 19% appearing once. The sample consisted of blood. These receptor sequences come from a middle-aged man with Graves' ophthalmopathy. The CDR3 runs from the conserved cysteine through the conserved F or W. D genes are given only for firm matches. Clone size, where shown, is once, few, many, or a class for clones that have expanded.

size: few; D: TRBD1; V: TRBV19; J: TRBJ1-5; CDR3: CASRPRTGQGQPQHF; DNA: TGTGCCAGTAGACCGCGGACAGGGCAAGGTCAGCCCCAGCATTTT
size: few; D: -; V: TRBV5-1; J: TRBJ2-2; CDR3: CASSLRGELFF; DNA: TGCGCCAGCAGCTTACGCGGGGAGCTGTTTTTT
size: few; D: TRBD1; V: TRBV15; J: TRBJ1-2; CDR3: CATSATGGKDYGYTF; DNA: TGTGCCACCAGCGCGACAGGGGGGAAGGACTATGGCTACACCTTC
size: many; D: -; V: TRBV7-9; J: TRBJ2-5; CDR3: CASSSSGRETQYF; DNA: TGTGCCAGCAGCTCGAGCGGGCGAGAGACCCAGTACTTC
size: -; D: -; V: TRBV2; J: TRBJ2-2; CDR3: CASRFRDGNTGELFF; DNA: TGTGCCAGCAGGTTTAGGGACGGAAACACCGGGGAGCTGTTTTTT
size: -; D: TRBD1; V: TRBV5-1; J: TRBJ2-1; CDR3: CASSGGTGVNEQFF; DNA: TGCGCCAGCAGCGGGGGGACAGGGGTTAATGAGCAGTTCTTC
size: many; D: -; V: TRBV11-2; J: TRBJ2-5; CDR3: CASSPTGYKETQYF; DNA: TGTGCCAGCAGCCCCACAGGGTATAAAGAGACCCAGTACTTC
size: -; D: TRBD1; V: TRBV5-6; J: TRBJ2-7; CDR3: CASSLDPGGNYEQYF; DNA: TGTGCCAGCAGCTTGGATCCAGGGGGTAATTACGAGCAGTACTTC
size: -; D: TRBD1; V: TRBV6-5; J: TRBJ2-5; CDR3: CASSWGQSETQYF; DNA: TGTGCCAGCAGTTGGGGACAGTCCGAGACCCAGTACTTC
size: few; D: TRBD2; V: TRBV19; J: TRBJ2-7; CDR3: CASSIVAGTNYEQYF; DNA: TGTGCCAGTAGTATTGTAGCGGGAACTAACTACGAGCAGTACTTC
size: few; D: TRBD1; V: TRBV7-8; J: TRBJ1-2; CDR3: CASSLADRDYGYTF; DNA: TGTGCCAGCAGCTTGGCAGACAGGGACTATGGCTACACCTTC
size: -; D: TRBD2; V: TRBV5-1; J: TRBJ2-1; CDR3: CASSLQGLAGEGEQFF; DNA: TGCGCCAGCAGCTTGCAGGGACTAGCGGGAGAGGGCGAGCAGTTCTTC
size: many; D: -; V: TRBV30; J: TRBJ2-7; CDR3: CAWKRTSYEQYF; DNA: TGTGCCTGGAAAAGGACCTCCTACGAGCAGTACTTC
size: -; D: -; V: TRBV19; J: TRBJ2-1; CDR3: CASAGRSYNEQFF; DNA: TGTGCCAGCGCGGGGCGCTCCTACAATGAGCAGTTCTTC
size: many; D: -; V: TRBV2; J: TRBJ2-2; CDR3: CASTERLAGELFF; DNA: TGTGCCAGCACAGAGAGGCTAGCCGGGGAGCTGTTTTTT
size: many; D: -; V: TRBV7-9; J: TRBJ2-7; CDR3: CASSLEGSSYEQYF; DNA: TGTGCCAGCAGCCTGGAGGGGTCCTCCTACGAGCAGTACTTC
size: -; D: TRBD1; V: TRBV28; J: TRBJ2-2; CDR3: CASSLLGTGGPNTGELFF; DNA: TGTGCCAGCAGTTTACTGGGGACAGGGGGTCCCAACACCGGGGAGCTGTTTTTT